These T cell receptor beta chains were read from a single sample in a study of regulatory T cells in long-lasting Graves disease. TCRdb used MiXCR to reprocess the multiplex PCR reads, holding one entry per CDR3 protein. The table has hundreds of thousands of distinct CDR3 sequences, roughly 30% seen once. The sequenced sample was peripheral blood mononuclear cells (PBMCs), obtained when the disease was refractory, from a patient treated with antithyroid drugs. The receptor source for this set is a female donor with Graves disease. CDR3s leave out the opening cysteine and the closing phenylalanine or tryptophan. Size tells how often a clone was seen (once, few, many) or the class of an expanded clone, and some rows leave it out.

J gene,clone size,V gene,CDR3 protein
TRBJ2-7,-,TRBV4-2,ASSQSYRTNYEQY
TRBJ2-7,-,TRBV7-9,ASIPGDAGGNEQY
TRBJ2-5,many,TRBV29-1,SVEEWQIQETQY
TRBJ1-1,once,TRBV9,ASSARGQTNTEAF
TRBJ1-1,many,TRBV28,ASSLVRTGLMNTEAF
TRBJ1-2,many,TRBV28,ASSRSGTGDYGYT
TRBJ2-2,few,TRBV5-1,ASSLGGRGAGELF
TRBJ2-2,-,TRBV5-6,ASSWWSSRNTGELF
TRBJ1-1,few,TRBV20-1,SATYSMNTEAF
TRBJ1-2,-,TRBV12-3/TRBV12-4,ASSRTGLNGYT
TRBJ2-7,few,TRBV6-1,ASSGQGWSYEQY
TRBJ2-6,-,TRBV12-3/TRBV12-4,ASSFRAGANVLT
TRBJ2-7,few,TRBV6-1,ASSPPGADEQY
TRBJ1-2,many,TRBV2,ASVADRVDGYT
TRBJ1-2,-,TRBV19,ASSQYRDIT
TRBJ1-2,-,TRBV29-1,SVDLNRDGYT
TRBJ1-4,-,TRBV6-5,ASSYSQGRPGEKLF
TRBJ2-2,-,TRBV20-1,SATGTRTGELF
TRBJ1-2,few,TRBV29-1,SVEDRRKGGYT
TRBJ1-3,few,TRBV19,ASRLASSGNTIY
TRBJ2-7,few,TRBV7-2,ASSLPRGAVYEQY
TRBJ1-2,-,TRBV18,ASSPLQGANYGYT
TRBJ2-2,-,TRBV24-1,ATSDPMRNLQLRGLDTGELF
TRBJ2-2,-,TRBV9,ASSARQVNTGELC